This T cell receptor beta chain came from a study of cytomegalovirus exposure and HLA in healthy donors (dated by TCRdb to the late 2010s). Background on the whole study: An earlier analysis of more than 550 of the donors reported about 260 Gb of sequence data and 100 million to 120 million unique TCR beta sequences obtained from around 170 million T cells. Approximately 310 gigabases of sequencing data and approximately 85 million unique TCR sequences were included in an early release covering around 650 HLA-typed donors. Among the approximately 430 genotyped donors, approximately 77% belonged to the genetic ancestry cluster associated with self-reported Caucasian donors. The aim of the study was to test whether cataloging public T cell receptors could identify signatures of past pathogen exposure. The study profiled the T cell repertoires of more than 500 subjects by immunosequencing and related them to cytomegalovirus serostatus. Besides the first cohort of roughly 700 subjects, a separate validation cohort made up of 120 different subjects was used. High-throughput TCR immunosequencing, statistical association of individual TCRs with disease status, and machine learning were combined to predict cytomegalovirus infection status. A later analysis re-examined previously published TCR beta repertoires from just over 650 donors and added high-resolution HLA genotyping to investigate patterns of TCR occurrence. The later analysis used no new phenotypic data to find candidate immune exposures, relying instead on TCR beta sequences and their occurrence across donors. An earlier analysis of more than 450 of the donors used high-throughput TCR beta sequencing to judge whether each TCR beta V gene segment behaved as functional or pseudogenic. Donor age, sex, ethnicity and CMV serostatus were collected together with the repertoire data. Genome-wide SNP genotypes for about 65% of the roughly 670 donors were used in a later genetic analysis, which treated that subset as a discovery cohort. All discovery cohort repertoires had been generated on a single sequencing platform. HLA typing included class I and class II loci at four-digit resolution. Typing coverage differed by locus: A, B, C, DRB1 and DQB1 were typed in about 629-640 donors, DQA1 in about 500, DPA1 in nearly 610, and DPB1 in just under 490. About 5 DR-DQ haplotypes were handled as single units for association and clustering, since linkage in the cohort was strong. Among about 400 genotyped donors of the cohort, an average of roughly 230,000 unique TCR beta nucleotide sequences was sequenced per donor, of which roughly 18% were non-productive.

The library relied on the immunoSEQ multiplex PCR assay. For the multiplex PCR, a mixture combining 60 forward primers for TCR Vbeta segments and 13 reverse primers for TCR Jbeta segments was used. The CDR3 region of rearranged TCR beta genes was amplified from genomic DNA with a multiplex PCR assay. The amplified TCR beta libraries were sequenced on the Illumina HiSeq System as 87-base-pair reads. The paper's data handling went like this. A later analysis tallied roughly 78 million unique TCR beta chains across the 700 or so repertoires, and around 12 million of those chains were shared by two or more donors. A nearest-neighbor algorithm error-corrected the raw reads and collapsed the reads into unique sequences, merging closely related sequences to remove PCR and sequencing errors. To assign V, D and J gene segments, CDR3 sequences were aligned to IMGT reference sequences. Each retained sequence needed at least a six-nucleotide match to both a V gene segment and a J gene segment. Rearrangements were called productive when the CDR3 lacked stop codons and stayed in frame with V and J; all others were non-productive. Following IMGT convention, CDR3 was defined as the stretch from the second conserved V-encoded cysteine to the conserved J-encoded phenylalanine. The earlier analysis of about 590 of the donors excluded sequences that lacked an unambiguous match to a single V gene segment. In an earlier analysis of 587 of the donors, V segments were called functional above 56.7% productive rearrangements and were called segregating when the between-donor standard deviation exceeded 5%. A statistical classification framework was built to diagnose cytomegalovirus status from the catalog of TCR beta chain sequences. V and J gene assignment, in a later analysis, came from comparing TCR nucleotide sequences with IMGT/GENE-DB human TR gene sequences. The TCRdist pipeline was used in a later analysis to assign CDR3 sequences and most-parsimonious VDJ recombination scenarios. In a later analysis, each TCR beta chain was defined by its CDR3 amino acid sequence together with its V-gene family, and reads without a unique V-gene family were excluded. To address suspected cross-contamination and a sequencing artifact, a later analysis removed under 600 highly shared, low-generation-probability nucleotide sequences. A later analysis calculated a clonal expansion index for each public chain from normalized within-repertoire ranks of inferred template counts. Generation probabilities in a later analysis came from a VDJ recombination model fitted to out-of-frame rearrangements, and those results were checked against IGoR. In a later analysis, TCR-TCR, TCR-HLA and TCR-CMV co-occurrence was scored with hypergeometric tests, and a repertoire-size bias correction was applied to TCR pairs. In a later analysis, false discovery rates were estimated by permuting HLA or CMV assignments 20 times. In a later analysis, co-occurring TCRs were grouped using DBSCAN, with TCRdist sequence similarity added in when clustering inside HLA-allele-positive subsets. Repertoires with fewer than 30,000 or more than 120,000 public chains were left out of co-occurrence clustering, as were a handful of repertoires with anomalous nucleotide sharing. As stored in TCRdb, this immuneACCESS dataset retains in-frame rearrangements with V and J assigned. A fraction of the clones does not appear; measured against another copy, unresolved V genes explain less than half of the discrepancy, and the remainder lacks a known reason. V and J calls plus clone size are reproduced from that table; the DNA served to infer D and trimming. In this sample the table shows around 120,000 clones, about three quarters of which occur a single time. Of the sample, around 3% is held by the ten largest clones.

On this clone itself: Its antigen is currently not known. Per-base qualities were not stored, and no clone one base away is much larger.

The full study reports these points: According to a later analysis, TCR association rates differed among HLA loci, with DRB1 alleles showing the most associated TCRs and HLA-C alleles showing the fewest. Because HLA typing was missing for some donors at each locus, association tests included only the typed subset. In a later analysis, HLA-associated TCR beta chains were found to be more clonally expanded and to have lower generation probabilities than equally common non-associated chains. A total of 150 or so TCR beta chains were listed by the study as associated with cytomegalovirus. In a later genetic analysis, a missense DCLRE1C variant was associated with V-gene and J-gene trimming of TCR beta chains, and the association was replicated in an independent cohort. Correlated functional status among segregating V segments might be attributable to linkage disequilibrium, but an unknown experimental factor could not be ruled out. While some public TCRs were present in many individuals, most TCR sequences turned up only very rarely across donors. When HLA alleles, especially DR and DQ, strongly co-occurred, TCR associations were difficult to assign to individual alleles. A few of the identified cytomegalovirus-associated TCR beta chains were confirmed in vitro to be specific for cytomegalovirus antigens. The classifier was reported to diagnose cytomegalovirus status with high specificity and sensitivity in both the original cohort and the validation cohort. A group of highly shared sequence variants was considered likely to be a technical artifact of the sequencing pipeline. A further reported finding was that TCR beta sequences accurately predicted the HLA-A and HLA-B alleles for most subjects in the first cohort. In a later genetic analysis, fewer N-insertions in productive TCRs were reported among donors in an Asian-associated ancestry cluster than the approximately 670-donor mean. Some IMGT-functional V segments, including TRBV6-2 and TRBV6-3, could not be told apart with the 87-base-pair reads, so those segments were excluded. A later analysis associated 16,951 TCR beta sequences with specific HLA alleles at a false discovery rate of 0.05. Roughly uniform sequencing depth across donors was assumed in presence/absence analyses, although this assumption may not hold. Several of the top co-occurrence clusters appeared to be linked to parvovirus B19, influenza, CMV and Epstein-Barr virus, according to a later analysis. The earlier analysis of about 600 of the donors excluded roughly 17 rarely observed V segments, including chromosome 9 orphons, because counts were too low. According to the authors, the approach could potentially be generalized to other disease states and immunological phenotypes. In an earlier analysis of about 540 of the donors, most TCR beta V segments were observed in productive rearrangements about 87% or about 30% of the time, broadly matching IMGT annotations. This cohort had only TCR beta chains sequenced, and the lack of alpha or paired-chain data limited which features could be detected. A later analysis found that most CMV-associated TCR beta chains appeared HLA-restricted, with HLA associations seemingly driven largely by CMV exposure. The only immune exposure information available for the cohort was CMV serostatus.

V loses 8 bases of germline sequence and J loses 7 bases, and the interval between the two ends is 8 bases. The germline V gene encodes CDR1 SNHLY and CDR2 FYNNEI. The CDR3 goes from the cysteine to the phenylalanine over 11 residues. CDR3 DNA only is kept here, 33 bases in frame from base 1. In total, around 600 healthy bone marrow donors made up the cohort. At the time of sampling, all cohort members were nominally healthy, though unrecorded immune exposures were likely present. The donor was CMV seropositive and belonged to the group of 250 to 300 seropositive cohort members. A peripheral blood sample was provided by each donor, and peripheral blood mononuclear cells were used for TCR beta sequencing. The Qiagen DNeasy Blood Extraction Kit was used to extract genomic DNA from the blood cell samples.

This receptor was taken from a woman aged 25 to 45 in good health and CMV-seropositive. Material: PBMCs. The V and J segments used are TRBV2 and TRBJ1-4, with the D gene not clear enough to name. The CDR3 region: CASAVAEKLFF. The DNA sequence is TGTGCCAGCGCGGTGGCTGAAAAACTGTTTTTT.